The 13 T cell receptor beta chains given below trace back to one sample, sequenced in a study of T cell responses to AZD1222 COVID-19 vaccine. The table came from immunoSEQ multiplex PCR; TCRdb's copy has only in-frame clones and leaves some out. The sample yields 84,000 or so clones, nearly 90% seen once. This sample comprised peripheral blood, obtained on day 0 of AZD1222 vaccination. The receptor set was obtained from an adult in good health.

The gene calls are TRBV29-1 and TRBJ1-2; 10 bases are shared with TRBD1. Germline V lookup: CDR1 SQVTM, CDR2 ANQGSEA. J lost 8 bases, V lost 7 bases, and 16 bases had no gene match. This CDR3 spans 15 amino acids. CDR3 sequence: CSAERDRGALRGYTF. The CDR3 DNA reads as TGCAGCGCCGAAAGGGACAGGGGTGCTCTCCGAGGCTACACCTTC.

V and J are TRBV18 and TRBJ1-1; no clear D. CDR1 is KGHSH and CDR2 is LQKENI in the germline V gene. With 1 base removed from V and 0 bases from J, the gap between germline ends came to 12 bases. The CDR3 runs 16 residues. CDR3 sequence: CASSPQAGGMNTEAFF. The DNA for the CDR3 is TGTGCCAGCTCACCACAGGCAGGAGGGATGAACACTGAAGCTTTCTTT. Full variable domain (outside the CDR3, taken from reference TRBV18 and TRBJ1-1): NAGVMQNPRHLVRRRGQEARLRCSPMKGHSHVYWYRQLPEEGLKFMVYLQKENIIDESGMPKERFSAEFPKEGPSILRIQQVVRGDSAAYFCASSPQAGGMNTEAFFGQGTRLTVV.

The genes are TRBV6-5 and TRBJ1-6; D ambiguous. Trimming left V 7 bases short and J 6 bases short, with 16 bases between. CDR1 is MNHEY and CDR2 is SVGAGI in the germline V gene. This CDR3 is built from 15 residues. The CDR3 nucleotides read TGTGCCAGCACGACGGGAAACAGTTTTAATTCACCCCTCCACTTT. Translating it yields CASTTGNSFNSPLHF.

J is TRBJ1-1 and V is TRBV7-2; D not resolved. CDR1 and CDR2 from the germline V gene are SGHTA and FQGNSA. The CDR3 contains 13 residues. V was pared by 5 bases and J by 0 bases, with 7 bases between. As DNA, the CDR3 is TGTGCCAGCAGCCTTATCATGAACACTGAAGCTTTCTTT. Its protein is CASSLIMNTEAFF.

This clone has only a few counts. The chain recombines TRBV27 with TRBJ2-3; TRBD2 matches 10 bases. In germline, CDR1 is MNHEY, CDR2 SMNVEV (reference sequence). The CDR3 covers 16 residues. With V trimmed by 4 bases and J by 0 bases, 4 bases remained unmatched. Here the CDR3 reads CASSWGLATSTDTQYF. CDR3 in DNA: TGTGCCAGCAGTTGGGGACTAGCGACTAGCACAGATACGCAGTATTTT.

This clone was observed a single time. The CDR3 bases are TGTGCCAGCAGCTTAGGGCCCGGACAGGGGCAAGAGACCCAGTACTTC. Amino acids: CASSLGPGQGQETQYF. J is TRBJ2-5 and V is TRBV7-3; 9 bases are a match to TRBD1. The CDR3 is 16 amino acids. V was pared by 2 bases and J by 2 bases, with 6 bases of the junction left unmatched. CDR1 SGHTA and CDR2 FQGTGA come from the germline V gene.

V usage is TRBV29-1 and J usage is TRBJ1-4; tentative D call: TRBD1 (5 bases). Germline V gene data show CDR1 as SQVTM and CDR2 as ANQGSEA. V shed 3 bases and J shed 8 bases, with 13 bases lying between them. The CDR3 runs 13 residues. CDR3 DNA: TGCAGCGTTGATGTAGGGGAAAGGGAAAAACTGTTTTTT. This sequence encodes CSVDVGEREKLFF.

The chain is built from TRBV9 and TRBJ2-4; 12 nucleotides match TRBD2. The J segment lost 7 bases and the V segment lost 6 bases, leaving 5 bases of the junction unmatched. Germline assignment: CDR1 SGDLS and CDR2 YYNGEE. The CDR3 is 14 residues long. CDR3 DNA: TGTGCCAGCACGACTAGCGGGAGTTCTAACATTCAGTACTTC. It encodes CASTTSGSSNIQYF.

The chain is built from TRBV7-2 and TRBJ2-7; no reliable D call. Germline lookup yields CDR1 SGHTA and CDR2 FQGNSA. The germline V and J ends were trimmed by 5 bases and 2 bases, with 16 bases remaining between them. The length of the CDR3 is 15 residues. CDR3 sequence (DNA): TGTGCCAGCAGCCTCCTCGACACATTTGCCTACGAGCAGTACTTC. It translates to CASSLLDTFAYEQYF. Full variable domain (missing parts from reference TRBV7-2 and TRBJ2-7): GAGVSQSPSNKVTEKGKDVELRCDPISGHTALYWYRQSLGQGLEFLIYFQGNSAPDKSGLPSDRFSAERTGGSVSTLTIQRTQQEDSAVYLCASSLLDTFAYEQYFGPGTRLTVT.

This clone appeared once. This sequence joins TRBV15 and TRBJ2-6, with unresolved D. Germline loops: CDR1 LNHNV, CDR2 YYDKDF (reference sequence). Between the trimmed V and J ends, which lost 1 base and 2 bases, there was a span of 6 bases. This CDR3 has 15 amino acids. Written as DNA, the CDR3 is TGTGCCACCAGCAGAGCTGGAGCTGGGGCCAACGTCCTGACTTTC. This gives the protein CATSRAGAGANVLTF.

The chain joins TRBV7-6 to TRBJ2-7, with 8 bases that match TRBD2. V lost 3 bases, J lost 1 base, and 5 bases stayed unmatched. There are 15 residues in the CDR3. CDR1 and CDR2 from the germline V gene are SGHVS and FNYEAQ. The CDR3 nucleotides are TGTGCCAGCAGCTTGAATAGCGGGACGTCCTACGAGCAGTACTTC. Amino acids: CASSLNSGTSYEQYF.

This chain connects TRBV19 to TRBJ2-1; D possibly uses TRBD1 or TRBD2 (6 bases each). The germline V and J ends were trimmed by 2 bases and 0 bases, with 11 bases remaining between them. The CDR3 is 16 residues long. Germline CDR1 is LNHDA and CDR2 is SQIVND (reference sequence). This chain's CDR3 is CASSIKGGSSYNEQFF. CDR3 nucleotide sequence: TGTGCCAGTAGTATAAAGGGGGGAAGCTCCTACAATGAGCAGTTCTTC.

The chain carries TRBV20-1 and TRBJ2-3; D unresolved. The V gene's germline CDR1 is DFQATT and CDR2 SNEGSKA (reference sequence). Trimming shortened V by 3 bases and J by 2 bases, and 6 bases separated the two germline ends. The CDR3 contains 12 residues. Here the CDR3 DNA reads TGCAGTGCTAGTGTGAACACAGATACGCAGTATTTT. Protein sequence: CSASVNTDTQYF.